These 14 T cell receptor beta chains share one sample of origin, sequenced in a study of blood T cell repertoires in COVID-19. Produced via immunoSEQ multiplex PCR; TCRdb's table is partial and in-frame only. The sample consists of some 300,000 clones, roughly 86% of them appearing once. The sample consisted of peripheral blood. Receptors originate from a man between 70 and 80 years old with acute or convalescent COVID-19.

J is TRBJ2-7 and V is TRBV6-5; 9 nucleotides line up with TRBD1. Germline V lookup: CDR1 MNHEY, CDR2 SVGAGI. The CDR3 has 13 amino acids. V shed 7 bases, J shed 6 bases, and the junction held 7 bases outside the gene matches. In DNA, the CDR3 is TGTGCCAGCAATGGACAGGGGTTTGCCGAGCAGTACTTC. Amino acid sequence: CASNGQGFAEQYF.

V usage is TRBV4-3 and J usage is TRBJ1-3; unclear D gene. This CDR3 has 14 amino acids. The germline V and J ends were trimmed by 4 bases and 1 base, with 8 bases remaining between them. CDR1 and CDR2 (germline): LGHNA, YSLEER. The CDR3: CASSREISGNTIYF. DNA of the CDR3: TGCGCCAGCAGCCGCGAAATTTCTGGAAACACCATATATTTT.

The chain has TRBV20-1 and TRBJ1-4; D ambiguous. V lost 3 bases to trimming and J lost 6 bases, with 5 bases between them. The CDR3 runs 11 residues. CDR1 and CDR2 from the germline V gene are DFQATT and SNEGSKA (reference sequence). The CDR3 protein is CSASSDEKLFF. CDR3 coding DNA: TGCAGTGCTAGTTCGGATGAAAAACTGTTTTTT.

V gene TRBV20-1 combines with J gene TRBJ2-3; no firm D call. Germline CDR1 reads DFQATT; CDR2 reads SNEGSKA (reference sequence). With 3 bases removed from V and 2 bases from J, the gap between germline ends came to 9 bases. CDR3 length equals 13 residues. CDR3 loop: CSASVPVTDTQYF. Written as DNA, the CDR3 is TGCAGTGCTAGTGTCCCGGTCACAGATACGCAGTATTTT.

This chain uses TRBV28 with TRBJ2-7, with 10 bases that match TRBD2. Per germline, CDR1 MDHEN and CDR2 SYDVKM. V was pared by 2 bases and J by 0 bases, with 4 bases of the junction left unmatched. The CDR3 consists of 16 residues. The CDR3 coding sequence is TGTGCCAGCAGTTTACTGGCTAGCGGGAGCTCCTACGAGCAGTACTTC. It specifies CASSLLASGSSYEQYF.

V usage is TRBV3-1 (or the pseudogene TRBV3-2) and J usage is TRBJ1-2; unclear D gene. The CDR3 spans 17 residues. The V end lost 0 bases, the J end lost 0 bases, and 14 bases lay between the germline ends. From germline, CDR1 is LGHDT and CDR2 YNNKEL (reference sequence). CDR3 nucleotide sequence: TGTGCCAGCAGCCAAGATCGGGGTCGCAGGACTAACTATGGCTACACCTTC. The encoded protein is CASSQDRGRRTNYGYTF.

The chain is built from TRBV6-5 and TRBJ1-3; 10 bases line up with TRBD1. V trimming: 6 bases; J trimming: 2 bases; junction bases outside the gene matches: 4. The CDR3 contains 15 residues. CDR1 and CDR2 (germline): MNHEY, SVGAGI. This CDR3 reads CASSPDRGTGNTIYF. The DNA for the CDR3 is TGTGCCAGCAGCCCGGACAGGGGGACTGGAAACACCATATATTTT.

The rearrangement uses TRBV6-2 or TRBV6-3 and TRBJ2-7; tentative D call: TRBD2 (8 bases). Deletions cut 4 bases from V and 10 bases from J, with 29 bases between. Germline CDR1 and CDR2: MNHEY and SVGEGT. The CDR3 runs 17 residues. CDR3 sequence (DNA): TGTGCCAGCAGTTTGACAGGGCCTGGAGCGGGAGCCGCTTCCCAGTACTTC. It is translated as CASSLTGPGAGAASQYF.

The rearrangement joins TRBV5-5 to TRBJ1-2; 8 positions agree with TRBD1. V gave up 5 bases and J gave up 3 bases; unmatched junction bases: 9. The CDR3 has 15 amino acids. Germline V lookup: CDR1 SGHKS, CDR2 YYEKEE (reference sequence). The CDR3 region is CASSLGQGIDYGYTF. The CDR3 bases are TGTGCCAGCAGTTTAGGACAGGGAATCGACTATGGCTACACCTTC. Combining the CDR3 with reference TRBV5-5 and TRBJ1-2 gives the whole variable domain DAGVTQSPTHLIKTRGQQVTLRCSPISGHKSVSWYQQVLGQGPQFIFQYYEKEERGRGNFPDRFSARQFPNYSSELNVNALLLGDSALYLCASSLGQGIDYGYTFGSGTRLTVV.

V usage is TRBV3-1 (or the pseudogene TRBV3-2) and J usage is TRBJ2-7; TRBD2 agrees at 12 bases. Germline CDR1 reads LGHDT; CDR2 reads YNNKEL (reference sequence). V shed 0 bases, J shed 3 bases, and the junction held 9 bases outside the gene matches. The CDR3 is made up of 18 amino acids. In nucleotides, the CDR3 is TGTGCCAGCAGCCAAGATCGAACTAGCGGGGGGCCCCACTACGAGCAGTACTTC. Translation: CASSQDRTSGGPHYEQYF.

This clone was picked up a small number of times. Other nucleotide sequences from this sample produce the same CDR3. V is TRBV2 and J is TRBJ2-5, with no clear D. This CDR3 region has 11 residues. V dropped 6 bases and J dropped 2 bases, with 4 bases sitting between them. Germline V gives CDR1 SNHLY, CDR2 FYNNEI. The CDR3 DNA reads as TGTGCCAGCAGCCTACAAGAGACCCAGTACTTC. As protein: CASSLQETQYF.

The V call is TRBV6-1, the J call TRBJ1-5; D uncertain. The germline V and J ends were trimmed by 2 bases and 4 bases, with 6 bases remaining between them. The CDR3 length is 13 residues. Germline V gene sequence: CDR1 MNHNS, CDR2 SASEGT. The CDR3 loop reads CASSERENQPQHF. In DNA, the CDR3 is TGTGCCAGCAGTGAAAGAGAGAATCAGCCCCAGCATTTT.

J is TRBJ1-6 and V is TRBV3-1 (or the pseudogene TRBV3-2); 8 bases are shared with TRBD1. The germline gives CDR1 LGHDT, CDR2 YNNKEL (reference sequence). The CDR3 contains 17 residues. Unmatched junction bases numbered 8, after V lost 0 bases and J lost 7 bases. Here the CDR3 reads CASSQDETGEKNSPLHF. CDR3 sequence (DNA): TGTGCCAGCAGCCAAGACGAGACAGGGGAAAAGAATTCACCCCTCCACTTT.

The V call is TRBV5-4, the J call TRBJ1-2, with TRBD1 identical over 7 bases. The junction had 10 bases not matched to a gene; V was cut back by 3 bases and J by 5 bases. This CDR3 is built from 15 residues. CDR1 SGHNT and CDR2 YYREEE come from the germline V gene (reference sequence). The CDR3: CASSSVRGGKYGYTF. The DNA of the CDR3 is TGTGCCAGCAGCTCGGTGAGAGGGGGCAAATATGGCTACACCTTC.